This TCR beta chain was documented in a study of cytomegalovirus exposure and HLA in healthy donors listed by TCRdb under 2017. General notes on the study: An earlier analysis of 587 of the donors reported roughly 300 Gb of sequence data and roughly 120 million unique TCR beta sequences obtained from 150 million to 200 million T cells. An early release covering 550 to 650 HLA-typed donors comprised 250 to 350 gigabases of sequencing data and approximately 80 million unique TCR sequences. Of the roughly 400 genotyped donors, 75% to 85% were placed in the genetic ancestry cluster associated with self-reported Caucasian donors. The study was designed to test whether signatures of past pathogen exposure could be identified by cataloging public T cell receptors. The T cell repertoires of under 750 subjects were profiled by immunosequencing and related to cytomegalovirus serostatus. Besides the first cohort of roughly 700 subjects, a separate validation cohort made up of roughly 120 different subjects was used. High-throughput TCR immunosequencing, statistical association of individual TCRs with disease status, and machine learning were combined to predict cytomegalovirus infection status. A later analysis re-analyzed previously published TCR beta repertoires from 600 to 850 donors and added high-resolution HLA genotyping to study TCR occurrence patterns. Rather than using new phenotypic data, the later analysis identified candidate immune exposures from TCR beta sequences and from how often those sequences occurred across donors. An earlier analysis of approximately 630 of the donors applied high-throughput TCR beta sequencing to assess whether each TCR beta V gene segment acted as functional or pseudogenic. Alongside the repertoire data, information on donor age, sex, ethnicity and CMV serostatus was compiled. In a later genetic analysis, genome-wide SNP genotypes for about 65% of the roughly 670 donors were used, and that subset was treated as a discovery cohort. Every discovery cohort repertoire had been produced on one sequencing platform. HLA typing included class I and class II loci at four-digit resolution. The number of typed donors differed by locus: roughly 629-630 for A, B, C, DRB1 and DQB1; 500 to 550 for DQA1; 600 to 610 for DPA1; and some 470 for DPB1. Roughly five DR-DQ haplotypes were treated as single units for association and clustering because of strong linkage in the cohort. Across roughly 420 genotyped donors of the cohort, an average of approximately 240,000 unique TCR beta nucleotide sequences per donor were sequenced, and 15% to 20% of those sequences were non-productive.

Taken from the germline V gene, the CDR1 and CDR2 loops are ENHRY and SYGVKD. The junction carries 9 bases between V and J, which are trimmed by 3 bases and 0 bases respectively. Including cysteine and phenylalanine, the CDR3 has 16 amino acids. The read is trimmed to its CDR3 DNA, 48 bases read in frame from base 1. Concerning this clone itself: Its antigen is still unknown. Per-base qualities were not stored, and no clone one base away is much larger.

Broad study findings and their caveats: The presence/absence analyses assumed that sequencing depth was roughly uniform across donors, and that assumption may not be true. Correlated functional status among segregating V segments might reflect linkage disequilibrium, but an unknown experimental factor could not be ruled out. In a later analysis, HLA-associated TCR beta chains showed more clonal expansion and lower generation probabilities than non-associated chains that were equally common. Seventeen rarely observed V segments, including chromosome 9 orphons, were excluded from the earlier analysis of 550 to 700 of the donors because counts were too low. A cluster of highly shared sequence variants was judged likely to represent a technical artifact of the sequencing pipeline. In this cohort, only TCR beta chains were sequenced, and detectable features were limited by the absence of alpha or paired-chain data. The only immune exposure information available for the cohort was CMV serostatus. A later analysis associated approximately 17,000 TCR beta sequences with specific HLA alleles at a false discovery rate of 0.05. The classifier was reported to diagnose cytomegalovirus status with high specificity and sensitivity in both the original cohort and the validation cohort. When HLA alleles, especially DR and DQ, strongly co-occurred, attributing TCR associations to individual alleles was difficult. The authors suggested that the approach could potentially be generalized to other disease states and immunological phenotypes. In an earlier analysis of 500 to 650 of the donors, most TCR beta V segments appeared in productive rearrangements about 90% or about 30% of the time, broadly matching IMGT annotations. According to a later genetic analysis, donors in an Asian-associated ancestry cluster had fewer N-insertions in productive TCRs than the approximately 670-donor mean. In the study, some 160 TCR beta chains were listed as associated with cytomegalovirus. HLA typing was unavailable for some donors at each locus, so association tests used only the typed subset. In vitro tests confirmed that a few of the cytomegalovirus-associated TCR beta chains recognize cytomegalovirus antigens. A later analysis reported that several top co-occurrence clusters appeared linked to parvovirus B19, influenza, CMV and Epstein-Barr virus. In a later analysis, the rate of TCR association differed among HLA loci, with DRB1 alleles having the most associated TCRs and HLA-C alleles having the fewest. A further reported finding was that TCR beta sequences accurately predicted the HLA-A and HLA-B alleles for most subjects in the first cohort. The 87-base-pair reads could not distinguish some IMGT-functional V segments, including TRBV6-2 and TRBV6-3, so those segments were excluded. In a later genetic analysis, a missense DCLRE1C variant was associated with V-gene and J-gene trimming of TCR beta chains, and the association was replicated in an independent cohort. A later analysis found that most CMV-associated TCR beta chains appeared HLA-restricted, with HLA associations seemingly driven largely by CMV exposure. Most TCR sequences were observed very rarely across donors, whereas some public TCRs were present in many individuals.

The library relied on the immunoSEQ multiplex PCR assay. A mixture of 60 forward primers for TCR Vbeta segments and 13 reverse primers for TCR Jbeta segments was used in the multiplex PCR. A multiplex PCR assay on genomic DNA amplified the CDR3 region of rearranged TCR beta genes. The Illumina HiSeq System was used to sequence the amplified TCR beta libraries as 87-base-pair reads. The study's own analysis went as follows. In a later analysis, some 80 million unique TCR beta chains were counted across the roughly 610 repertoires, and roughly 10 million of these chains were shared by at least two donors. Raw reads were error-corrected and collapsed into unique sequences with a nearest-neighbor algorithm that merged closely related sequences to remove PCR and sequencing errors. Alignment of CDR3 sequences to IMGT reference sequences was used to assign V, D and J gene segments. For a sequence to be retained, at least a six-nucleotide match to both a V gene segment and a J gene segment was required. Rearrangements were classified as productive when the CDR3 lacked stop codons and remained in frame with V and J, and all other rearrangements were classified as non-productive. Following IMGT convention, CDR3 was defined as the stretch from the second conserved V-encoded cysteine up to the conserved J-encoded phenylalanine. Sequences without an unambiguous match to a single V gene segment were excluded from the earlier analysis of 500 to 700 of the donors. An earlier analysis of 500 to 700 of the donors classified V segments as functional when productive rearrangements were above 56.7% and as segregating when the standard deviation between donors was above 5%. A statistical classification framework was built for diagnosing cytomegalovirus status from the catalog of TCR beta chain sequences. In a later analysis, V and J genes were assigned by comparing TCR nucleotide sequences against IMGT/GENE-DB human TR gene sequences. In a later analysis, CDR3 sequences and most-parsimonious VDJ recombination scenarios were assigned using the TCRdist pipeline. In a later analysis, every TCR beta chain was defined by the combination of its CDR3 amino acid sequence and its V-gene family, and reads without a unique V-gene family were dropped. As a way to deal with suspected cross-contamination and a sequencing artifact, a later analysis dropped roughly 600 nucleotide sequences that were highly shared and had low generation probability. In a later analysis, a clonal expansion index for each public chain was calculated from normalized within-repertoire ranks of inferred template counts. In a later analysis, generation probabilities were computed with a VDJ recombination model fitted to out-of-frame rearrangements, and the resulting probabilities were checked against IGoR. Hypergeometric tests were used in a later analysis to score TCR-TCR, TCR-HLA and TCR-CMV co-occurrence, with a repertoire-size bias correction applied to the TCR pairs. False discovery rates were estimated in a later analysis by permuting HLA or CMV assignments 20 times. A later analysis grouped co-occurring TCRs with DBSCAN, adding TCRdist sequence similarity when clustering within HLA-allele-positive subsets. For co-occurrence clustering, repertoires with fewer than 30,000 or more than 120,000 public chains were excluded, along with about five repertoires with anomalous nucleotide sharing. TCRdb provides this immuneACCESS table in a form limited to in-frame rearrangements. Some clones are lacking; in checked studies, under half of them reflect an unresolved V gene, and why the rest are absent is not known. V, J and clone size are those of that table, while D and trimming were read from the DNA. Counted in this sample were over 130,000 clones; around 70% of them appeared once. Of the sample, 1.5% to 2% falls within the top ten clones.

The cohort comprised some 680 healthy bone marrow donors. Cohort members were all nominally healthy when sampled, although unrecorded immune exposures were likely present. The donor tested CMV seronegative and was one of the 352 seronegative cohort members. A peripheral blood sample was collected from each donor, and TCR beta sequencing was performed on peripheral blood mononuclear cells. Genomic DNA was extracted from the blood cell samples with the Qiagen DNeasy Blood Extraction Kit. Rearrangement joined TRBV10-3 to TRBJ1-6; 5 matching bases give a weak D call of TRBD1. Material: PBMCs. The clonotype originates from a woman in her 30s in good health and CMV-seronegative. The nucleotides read TGTGCCATCAGTGACGACAGAAGCTCCTATAATTCACCCCTCCACTTT. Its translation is CAISDDRSSYNSPLHF.